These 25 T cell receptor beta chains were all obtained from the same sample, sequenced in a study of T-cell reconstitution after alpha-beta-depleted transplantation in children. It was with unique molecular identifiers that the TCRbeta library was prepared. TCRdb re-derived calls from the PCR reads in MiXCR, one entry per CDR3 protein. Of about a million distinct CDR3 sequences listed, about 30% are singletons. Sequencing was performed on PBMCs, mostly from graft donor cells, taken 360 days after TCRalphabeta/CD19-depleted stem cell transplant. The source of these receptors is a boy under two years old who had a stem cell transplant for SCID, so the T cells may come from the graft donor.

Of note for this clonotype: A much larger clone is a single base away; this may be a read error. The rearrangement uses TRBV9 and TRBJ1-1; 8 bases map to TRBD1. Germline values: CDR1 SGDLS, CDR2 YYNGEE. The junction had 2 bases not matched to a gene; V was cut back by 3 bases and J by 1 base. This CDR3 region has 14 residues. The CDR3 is CASSGQGWNTEAFF. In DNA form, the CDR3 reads TGTGCCAGCAGCGGACAGGGGTGGAACACTGAAGCTTTCTTT.

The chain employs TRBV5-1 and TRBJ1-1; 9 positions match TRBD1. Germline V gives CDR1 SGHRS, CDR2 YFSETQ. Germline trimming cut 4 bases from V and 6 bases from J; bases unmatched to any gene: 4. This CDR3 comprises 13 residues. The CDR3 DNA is TGCGCCAGCAGCACGGACAGGGGCTCTGAAGCTTTCTTT. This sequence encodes CASSTDRGSEAFF.

The CDR3 loop is CASSVSAQRGTDTQYF. In DNA form, the CDR3 reads TGTGCCAGCAGCGTATCCGCCCAGCGGGGCACAGATACGCAGTATTTT. The V and J genes are TRBV9 and TRBJ2-3; TRBD2 is a possible D gene (6 bases). The CDR3 spans 16 residues. Germline CDR1 reads SGDLS; CDR2 reads YYNGEE. Trimming took off 1 base at V and 1 base at J, with 13 bases between the two ends.

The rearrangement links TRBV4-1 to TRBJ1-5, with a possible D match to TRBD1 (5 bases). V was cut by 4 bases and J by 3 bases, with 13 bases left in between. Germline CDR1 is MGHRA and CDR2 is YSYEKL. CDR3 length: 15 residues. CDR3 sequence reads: CASSPTVESNQPQHF. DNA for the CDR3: TGCGCCAGCAGCCCGACAGTAGAATCCAATCAGCCCCAGCATTTT.

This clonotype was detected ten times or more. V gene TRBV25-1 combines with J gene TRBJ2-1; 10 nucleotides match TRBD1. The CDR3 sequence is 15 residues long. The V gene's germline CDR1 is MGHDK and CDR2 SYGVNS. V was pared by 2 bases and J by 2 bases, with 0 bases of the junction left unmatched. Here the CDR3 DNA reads TGTGCCAGCAGTGAAGGGACAGGGGCCTACAATGAGCAGTTCTTC. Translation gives CASSEGTGAYNEQFF.

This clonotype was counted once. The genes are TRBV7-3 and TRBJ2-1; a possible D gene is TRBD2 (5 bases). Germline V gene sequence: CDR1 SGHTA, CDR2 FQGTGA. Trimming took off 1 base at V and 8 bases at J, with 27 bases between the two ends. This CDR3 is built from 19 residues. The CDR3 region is CASSLRSGQERLSPHEQFF. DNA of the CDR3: TGTGCCAGCAGCTTAAGGAGTGGGCAAGAGCGGCTTTCCCCCCATGAGCAGTTCTTC.

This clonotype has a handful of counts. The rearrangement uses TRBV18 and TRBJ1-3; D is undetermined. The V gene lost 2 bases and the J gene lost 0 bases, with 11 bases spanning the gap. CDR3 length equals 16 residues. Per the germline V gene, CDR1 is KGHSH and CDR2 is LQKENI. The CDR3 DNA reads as TGTGCCAGCTCACCATACCTTGATCGCTCTGGAAACACCATATATTTT. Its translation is CASSPYLDRSGNTIYF.

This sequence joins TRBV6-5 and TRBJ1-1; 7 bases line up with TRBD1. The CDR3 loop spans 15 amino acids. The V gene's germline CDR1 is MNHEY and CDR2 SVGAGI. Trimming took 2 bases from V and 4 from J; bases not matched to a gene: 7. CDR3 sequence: CASSYRTGWSTEAFF. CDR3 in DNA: TGTGCCAGCAGTTACCGGACAGGTTGGAGCACTGAAGCTTTCTTT.

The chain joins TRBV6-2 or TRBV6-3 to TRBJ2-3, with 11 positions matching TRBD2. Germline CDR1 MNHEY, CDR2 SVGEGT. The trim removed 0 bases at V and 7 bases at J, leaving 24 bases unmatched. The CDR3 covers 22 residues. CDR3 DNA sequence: TGTGCCAGCAGTTACTCCTATCCTCTAGCGGGGGGCGTACCGCCGCGGGGACATACGCAGTATTTT. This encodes CASSYSYPLAGGVPPRGHTQYF.

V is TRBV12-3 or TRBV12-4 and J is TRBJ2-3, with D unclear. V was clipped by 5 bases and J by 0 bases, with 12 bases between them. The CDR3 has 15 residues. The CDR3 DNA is TGTGCCAGCAGTCCGGCCCGTTTGAGCACAGATACGCAGTATTTT. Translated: CASSPARLSTDTQYF.

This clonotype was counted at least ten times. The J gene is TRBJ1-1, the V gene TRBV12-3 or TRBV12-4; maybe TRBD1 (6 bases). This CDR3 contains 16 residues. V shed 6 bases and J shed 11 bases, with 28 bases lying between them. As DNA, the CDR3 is TGTGCCAGCAGGTCGGGGGAGGCAGGGGCATCGATGAAGGCTTTCTTT. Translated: CASRSGEAGASMKAFF.

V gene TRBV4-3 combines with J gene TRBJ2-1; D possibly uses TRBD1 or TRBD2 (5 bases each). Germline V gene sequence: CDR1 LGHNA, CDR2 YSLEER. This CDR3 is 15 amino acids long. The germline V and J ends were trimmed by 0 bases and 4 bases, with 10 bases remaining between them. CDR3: CASSQDWDLYNEQFF. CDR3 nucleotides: TGCGCCAGCAGCCAAGATTGGGACCTATACAATGAGCAGTTCTTC.

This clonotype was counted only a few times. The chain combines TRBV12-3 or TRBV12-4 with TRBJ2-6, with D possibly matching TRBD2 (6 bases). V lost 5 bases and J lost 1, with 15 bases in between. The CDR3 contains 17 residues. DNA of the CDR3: TGTGCCAGCAGTCATGGACTACCATGGTCTGGGGCCAACGTCCTGACTTTC. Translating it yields CASSHGLPWSGANVLTF.

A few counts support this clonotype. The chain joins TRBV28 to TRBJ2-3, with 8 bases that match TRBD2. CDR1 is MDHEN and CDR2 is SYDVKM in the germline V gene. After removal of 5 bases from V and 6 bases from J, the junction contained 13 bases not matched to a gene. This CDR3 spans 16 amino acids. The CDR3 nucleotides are TGTGCCAGCAGTCCTCCGGGACTAGTGATTTGGGATACGCAGTATTTT. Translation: CASSPPGLVIWDTQYF.

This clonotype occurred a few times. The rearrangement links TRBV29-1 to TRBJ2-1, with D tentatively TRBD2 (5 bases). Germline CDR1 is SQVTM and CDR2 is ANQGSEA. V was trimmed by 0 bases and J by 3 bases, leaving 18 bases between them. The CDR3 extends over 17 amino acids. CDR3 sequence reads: CSVEDHPGRGLYNEQFF. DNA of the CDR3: TGCAGCGTTGAAGATCATCCCGGCAGAGGGCTCTACAATGAGCAGTTCTTC.

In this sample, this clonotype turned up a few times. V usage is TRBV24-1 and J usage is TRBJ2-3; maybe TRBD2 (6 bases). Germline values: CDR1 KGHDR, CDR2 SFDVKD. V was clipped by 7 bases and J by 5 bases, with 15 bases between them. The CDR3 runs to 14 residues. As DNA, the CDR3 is TGTGCCACCAGCCCTAGGGGTAGCGGAGATACGCAGTATTTT. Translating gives CATSPRGSGDTQYF.

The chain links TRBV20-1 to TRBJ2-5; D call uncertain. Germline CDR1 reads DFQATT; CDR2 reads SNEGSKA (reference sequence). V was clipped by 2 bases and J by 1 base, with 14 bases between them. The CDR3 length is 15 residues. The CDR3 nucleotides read TGCAGTGCTAGACCTTCTTTAGGGATCCAAGAGACCCAGTACTTC. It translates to CSARPSLGIQETQYF.

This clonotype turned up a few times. CDR3 sequence (DNA): TGTGCCAGCAGCTTAGACACCGACACCGGGGAGCTGTTTTTT. Protein: CASSLDTDTGELFF. The chain is built from TRBV11-2 and TRBJ2-2; no definite D call. Trimming stripped 0 bases from V and 3 bases from J, with 5 bases between. Per germline, CDR1 SGHAT and CDR2 FQNNGV. The CDR3 sequence is 14 residues long.

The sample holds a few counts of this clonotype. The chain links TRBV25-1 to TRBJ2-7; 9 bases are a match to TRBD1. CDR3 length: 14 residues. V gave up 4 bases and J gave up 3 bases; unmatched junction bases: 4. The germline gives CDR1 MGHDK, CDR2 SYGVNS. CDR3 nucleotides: TGTGCCAGCAGTGGGGACAGGGAGTTCTACGAGCAGTACTTC. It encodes CASSGDREFYEQYF.

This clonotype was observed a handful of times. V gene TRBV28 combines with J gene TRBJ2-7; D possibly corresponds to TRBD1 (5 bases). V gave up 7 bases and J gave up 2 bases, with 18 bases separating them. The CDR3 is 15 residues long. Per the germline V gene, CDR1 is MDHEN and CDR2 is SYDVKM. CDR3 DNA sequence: TGTGCCAGCACCCCACTCCAGGGCCCTCCCTACGAGCAGTACTTC. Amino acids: CASTPLQGPPYEQYF.

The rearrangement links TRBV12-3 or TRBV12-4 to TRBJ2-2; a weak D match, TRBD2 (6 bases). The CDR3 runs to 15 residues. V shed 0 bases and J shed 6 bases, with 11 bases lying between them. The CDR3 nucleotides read TGTGCCAGCAGTTTAGCAGGGAGGAGGGCCGGGGAGCTGTTTTTT. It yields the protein CASSLAGRRAGELFF.

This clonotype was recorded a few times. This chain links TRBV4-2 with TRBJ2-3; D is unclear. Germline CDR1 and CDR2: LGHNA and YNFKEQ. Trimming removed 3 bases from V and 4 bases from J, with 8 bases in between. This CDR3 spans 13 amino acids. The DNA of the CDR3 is TGTGCCAGCAGCCATACGTGGGCAGATACGCAGTATTTT. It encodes CASSHTWADTQYF.

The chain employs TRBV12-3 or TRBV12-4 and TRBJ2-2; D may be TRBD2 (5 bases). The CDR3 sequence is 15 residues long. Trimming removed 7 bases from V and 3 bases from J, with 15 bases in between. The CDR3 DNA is TGTGCCAGCATGTGGGAGCGCGAGGACACCGGGGAGCTGTTTTTT. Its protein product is CASMWEREDTGELFF.

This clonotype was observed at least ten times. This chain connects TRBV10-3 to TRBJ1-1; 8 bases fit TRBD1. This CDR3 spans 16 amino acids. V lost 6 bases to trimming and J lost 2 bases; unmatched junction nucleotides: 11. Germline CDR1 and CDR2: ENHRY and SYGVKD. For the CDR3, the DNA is TGTGCCATCAGGACAGGGGACTTGATTCGAAACACTGAAGCTTTCTTT. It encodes CAIRTGDLIRNTEAFF.

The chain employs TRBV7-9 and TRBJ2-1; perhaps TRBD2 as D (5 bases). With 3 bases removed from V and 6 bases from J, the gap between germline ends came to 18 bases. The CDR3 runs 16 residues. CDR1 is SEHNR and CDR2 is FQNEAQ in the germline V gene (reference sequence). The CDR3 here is CASSFLASGRGNEQFF. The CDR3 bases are TGTGCCAGCAGCTTTTTGGCATCGGGAAGAGGCAATGAGCAGTTCTTC.